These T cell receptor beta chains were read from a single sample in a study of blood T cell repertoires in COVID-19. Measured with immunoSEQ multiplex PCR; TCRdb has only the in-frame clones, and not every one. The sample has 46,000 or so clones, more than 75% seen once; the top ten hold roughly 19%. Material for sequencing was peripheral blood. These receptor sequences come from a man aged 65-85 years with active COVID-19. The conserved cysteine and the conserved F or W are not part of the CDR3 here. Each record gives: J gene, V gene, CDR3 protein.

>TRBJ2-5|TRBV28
ASTTGTYQETQY
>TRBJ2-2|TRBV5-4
ASSLEKRIPGELF
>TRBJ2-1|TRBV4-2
ASSRQGIGNEQF
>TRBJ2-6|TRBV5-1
ASSANAGANVLT
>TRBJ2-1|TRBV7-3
ASSLSGYNEQF
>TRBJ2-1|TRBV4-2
ASSQSVAARYNEQF
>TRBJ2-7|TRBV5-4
ASSPTPGQAYYEQY
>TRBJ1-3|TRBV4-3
ASSQGTGWAGNTIY
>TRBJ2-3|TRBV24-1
ATSPNRLTSTDTQY
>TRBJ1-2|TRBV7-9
ASSYEGGRSYGYT
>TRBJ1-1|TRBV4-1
ASSQDGTAGAF
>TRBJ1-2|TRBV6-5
ASSRDRVSDYT
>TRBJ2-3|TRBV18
ASSPFQEIPTDTQY
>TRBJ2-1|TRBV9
ASSVAPSGSLNEQF
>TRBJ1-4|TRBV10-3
ATSGATNEKLF
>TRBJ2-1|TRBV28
ASSLPSGGANEQF
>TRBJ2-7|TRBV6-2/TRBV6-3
ASSYSRGGAYEQY
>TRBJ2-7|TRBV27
ASSLPAYEQY
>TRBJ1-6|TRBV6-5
ASTTSGGWNSPLH
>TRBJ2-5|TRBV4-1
ASSQGSVSGTETQY
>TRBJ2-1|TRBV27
ASSLSSYNEQF
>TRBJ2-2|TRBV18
ASSGQALVNTGELF
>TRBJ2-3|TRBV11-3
ASSLQGGDGTDTQY
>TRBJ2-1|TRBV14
ASSQEFRGLYNEQF
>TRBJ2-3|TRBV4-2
ASSQDRGSSGRTDTQY
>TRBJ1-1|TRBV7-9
ASSFQGEAF
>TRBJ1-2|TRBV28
ASSPVVSSRGYGYT
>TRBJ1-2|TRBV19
ASSVVDYGYT
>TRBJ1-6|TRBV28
ASNLNNSPLH
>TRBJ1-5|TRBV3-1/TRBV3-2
ASSQQGARSGQPQH
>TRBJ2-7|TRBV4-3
ASSLTGAGYEQY
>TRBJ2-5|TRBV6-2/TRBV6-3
ASSYGGGETQY
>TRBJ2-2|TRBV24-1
ATTGGYTGELF
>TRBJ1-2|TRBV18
ASSLFGQISHGYT
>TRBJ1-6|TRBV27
ASRPRTGDNSPLH
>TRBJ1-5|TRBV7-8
ASSLSRWARGYSNQPQH
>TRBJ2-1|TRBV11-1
ASSSGLAGGIEQF
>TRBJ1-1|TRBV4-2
ASSQDMRLWQAF
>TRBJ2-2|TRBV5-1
ASGGLRGESGELF
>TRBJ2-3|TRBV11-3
ASSFHGTLLDTDTQY